This TCR beta chain was obtained from a study of tumor and adjacent non-tumor tissue in lung cancer. The library came from three nested PCR rounds adapted from ARM-PCR protocols. MiXCR, run by TCRdb on the multiplex PCR reads, gives a single entry per CDR3 protein. Here the sample spans some 97,000 distinct CDR3 sequences, roughly 60% being singletons. Study conclusions and caveats: Tumor repertoires had a smaller top 100 clone share than normal lung.

On this clonotype: The antigen is unknown. One junction end does not reproduce the germline sequence, and a read error may be involved.

The template was RNA from unsorted bulk tissue. The normal lung tissue was taken more than 3 cm from the tumor edge. CDR3 length equals 16 residues. Germline CDR1 and CDR2: SGHAT and FQDESV (reference sequence). Sequencing input: distant non-tumor lung tissue. V and J are TRBV11-1 and TRBJ2-4; D is unclear. The TCR comes from a man aged 25 to 45 with non-small cell lung cancer. The CDR3 DNA reads TGTGCCAGCACCCACTCATGCAAGGCGACCAAAAGCATTCAGTACTTC. Translated, it gives CASTHSCKATKSIQYF. The variable domain in full, completed from reference TRBV11-1 and TRBJ2-4, reads EAEVAQSPRYKITEKSQAVAFWCDPISGHATLYWYRQILGQGPELLVQFQDESVVDDSQLPKDRFSAERLKGVDSTLKIQPAELGDSAMYLCASTHSCKATKSIQYFGAGTRLSVL.